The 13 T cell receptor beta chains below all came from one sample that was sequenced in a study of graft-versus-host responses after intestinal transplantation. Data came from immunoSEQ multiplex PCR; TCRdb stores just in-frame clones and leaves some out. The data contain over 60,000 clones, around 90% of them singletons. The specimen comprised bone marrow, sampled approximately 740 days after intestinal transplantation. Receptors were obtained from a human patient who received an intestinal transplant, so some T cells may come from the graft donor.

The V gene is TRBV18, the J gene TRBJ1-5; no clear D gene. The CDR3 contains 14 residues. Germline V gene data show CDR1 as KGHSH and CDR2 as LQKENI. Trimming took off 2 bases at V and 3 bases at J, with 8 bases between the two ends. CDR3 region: CASSPSQANQPQHF. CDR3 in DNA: TGTGCCAGCTCACCATCCCAGGCCAATCAGCCCCAGCATTTT.

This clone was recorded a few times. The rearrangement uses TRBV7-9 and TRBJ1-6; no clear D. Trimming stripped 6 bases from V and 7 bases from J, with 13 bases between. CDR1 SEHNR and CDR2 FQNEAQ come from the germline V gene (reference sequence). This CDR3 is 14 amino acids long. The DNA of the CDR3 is TGTGCCAGCAGTCTCGGGAGACCCAATTCACCCCTCCACTTT. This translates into CASSLGRPNSPLHF. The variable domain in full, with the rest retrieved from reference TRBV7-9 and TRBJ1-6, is DTGVSQNPRHKITKRGQNVTFRCDPISEHNRLYWYRQTLGQGPEFLTYFQNEAQLEKSRLLSDRFSAERPKGSFSTLEIQRTEQGDSAMYLCASSLGRPNSPLHFGNGTRLTVT.

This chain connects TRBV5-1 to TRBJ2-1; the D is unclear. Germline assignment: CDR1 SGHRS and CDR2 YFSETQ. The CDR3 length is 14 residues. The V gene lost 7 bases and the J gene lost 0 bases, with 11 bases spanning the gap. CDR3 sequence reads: CASCHSDSYNEQFF. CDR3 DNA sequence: TGCGCCAGCTGTCACTCCGACTCCTACAATGAGCAGTTCTTC.

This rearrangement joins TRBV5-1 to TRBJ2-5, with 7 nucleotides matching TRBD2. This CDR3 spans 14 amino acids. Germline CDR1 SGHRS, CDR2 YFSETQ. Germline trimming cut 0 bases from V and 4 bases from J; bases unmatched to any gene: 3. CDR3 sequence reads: CASSLAGGRETQYF. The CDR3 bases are TGCGCCAGCAGCTTGGCGGGAGGTCGAGAGACCCAGTACTTC. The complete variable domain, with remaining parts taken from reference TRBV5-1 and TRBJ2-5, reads KAGVTQTPRYLIKTRGQQVTLSCSPISGHRSVSWYQQTPGQGLQFLFEYFSETQRNKGNFPGRFSGRQFSNSRSEMNVSTLELGDSALYLCASSLAGGRETQYFGPGTRLLVL.

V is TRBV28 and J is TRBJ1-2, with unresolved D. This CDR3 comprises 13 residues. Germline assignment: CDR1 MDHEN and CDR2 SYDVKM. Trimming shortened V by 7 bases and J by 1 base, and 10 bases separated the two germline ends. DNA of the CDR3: TGTGCCAGCACAAAAGCCTTTAACTATGGCTACACCTTC. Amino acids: CASTKAFNYGYTF.

The CDR3 nucleotides read TGCGCCAGCAGCCAAGAAGGCCCCTACGAGCAGTACTTC. Amino acids: CASSQEGPYEQYF. The chain recombines TRBV4-1 with TRBJ2-5; no reliable D call. The DNA end is more similar to TRBJ2-7, so the J call may be wrong. This CDR3 is 13 amino acids long. CDR1 and CDR2 from the germline V gene are MGHRA and YSYEKL.

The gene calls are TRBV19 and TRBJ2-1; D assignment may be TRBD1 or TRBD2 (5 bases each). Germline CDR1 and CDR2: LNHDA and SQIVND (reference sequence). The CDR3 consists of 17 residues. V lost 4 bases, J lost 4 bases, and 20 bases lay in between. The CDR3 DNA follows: TGTGCCAGTAGTACCTTGGGACCGGCTCCTAAATACAATGAGCAGTTCTTC. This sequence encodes CASSTLGPAPKYNEQFF.

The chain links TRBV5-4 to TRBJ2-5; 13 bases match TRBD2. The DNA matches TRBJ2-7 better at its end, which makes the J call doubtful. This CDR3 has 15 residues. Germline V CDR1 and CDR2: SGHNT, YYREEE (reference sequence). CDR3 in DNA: TGTGCCAGCAGCTTGGGACTAGCGGGGGGATACGAGCAGTACTTC. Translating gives CASSLGLAGGYEQYF.

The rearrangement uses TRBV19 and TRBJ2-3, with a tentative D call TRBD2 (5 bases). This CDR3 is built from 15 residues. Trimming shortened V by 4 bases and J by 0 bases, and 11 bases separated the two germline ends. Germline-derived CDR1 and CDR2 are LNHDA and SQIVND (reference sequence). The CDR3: CASSTPSSSTDTQYF. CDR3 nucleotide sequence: TGTGCCAGTAGTACTCCCTCTAGCAGCACAGATACGCAGTATTTT. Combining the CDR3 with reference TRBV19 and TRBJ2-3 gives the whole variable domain DGGITQSPKYLFRKEGQNVTLSCEQNLNHDAMYWYRQDPGQGLRLIYYSQIVNDFQKGDIAEGYSVSREKKESFPLTVTSAQKNPTAFYLCASSTPSSSTDTQYFGPGTRLTVL.

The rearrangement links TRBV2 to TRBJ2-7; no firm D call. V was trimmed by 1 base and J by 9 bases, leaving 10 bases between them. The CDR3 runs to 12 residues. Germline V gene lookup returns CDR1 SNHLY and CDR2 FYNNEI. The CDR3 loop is CASSEEGRGQYF. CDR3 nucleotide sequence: TGTGCCAGCAGTGAAGAAGGCAGAGGGCAGTACTTC. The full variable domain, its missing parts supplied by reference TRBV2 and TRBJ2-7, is EPEVTQTPSHQVTQMGQEVILRCVPISNHLYFYWYRQILGQKVEFLVSFYNNEISEKSEIFDDQFSVERPDGSNFTLKIRSTKLEDSAMYFCASSEEGRGQYFGPGTRLTVT.

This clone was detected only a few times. This CDR3 is CASSLPQSTDTQYF. The DNA of the CDR3 is TGCGCCAGCAGCTTGCCACAGAGCACAGATACGCAGTATTTT. This rearrangement joins TRBV5-1 to TRBJ2-3, with D uncertain. The ends were cut back, 1 base at V and 0 bases at J, with 6 bases in the middle. Germline V CDR1 and CDR2: SGHRS, YFSETQ. This CDR3 region has 14 residues.

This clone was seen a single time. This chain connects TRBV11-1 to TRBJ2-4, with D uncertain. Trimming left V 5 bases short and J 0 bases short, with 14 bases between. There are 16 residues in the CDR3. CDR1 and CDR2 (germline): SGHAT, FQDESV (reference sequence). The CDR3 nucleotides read TGTGCCAGCAGCACCGACGGACCCCTAGCCAAAAACATTCAGTACTTC. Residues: CASSTDGPLAKNIQYF.

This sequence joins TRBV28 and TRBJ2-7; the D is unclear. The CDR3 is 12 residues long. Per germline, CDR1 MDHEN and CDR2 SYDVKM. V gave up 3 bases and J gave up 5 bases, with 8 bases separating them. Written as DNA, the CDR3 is TGTGCCAGCAGTTTCTCAGGAAACGAGCAGTACTTC. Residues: CASSFSGNEQYF.